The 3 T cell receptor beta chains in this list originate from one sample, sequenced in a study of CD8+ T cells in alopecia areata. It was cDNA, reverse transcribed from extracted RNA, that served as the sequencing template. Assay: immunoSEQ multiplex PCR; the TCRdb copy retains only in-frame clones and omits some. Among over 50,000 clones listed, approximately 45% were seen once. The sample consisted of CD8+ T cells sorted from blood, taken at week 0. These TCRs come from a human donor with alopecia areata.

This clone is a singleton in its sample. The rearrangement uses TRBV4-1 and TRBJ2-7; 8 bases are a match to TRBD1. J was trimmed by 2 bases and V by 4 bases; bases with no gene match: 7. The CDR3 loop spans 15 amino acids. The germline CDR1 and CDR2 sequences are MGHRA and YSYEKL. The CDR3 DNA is TGCGCCAGCAGCCCCACCGGGACAGGAACCTACGAGCAGTACTTC. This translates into CASSPTGTGTYEQYF.

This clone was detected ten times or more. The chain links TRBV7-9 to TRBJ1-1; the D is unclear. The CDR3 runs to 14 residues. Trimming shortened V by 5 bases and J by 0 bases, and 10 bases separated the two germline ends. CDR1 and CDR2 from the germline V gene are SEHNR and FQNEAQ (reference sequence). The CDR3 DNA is TGTGCCAGCAGCCCAAGAAGCGTGAACACTGAAGCTTTCTTT. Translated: CASSPRSVNTEAFF.

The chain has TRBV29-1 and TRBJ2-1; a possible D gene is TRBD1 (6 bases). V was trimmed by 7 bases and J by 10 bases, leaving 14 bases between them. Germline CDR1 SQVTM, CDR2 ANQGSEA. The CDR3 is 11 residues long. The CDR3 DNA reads TGCAGCGCCACAGGGATGGGGGAGCAGTTCTTC. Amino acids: CSATGMGEQFF.